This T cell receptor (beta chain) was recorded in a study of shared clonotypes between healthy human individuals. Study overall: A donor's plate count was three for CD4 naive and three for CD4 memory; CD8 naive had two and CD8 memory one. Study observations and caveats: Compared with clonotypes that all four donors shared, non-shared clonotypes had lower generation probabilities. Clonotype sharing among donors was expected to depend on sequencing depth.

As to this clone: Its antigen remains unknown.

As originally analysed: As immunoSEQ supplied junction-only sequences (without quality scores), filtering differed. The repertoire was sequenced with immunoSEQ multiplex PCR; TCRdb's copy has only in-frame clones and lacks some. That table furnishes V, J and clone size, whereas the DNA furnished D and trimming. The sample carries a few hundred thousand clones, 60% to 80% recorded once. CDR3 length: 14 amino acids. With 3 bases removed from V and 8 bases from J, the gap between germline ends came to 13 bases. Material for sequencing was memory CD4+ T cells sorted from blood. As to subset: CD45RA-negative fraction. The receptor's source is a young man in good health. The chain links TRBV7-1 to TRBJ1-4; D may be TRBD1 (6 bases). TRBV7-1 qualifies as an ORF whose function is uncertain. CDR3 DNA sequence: TGTGCCAGCAGCTCGGGACACGCAACCGAAAAACTGTTTTTT. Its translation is CASSSGHATEKLFF.